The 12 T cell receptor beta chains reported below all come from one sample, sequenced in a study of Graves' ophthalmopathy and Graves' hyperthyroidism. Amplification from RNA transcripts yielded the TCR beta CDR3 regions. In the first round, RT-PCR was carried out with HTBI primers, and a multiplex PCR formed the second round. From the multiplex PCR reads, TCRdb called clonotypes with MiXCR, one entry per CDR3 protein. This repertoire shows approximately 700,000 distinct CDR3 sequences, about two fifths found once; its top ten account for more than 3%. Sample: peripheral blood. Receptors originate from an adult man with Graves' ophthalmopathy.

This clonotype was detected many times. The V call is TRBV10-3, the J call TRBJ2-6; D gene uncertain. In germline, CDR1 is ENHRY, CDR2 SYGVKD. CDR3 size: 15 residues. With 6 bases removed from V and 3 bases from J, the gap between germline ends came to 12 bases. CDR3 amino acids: CAISPGEVGANVLTF. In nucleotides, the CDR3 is TGTGCCATCAGCCCAGGTGAGGTTGGGGCCAACGTCCTGACTTTC.

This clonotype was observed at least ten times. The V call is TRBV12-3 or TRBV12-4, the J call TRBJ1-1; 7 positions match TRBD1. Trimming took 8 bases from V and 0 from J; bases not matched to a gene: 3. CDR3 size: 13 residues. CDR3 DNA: TGTGCCAGCTCGGGACAGATGAACACTGAAGCTTTCTTT. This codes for CASSGQMNTEAFF.

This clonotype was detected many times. The CDR3 nucleotides are TGTGCCAGCAGTCCCTCGGCCGGAGGGCGGGGGGACCACGAGCAGTACTTC. It yields the protein CASSPSAGGRGDHEQYF. V usage is TRBV2 and J usage is TRBJ2-7, with 8 bases fitting TRBD2. Germline assignment: CDR1 SNHLY and CDR2 FYNNEI. V shed 5 bases, J shed 5 bases, and the junction held 17 bases outside the gene matches. CDR3 length: 17 residues.

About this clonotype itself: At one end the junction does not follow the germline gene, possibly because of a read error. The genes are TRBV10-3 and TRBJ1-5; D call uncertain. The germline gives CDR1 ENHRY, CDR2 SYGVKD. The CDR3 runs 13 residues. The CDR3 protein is CASSYSTRQPQHF. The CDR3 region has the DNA TGTGCCAGCAGTTACTCGACACGGCAGCCCCAGCATTTT.

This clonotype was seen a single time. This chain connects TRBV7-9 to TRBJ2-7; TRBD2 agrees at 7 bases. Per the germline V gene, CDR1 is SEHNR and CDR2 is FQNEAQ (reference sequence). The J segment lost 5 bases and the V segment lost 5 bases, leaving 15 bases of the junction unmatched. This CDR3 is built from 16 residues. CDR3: CASSQDRGGSRDEQYF. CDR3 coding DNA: TGTGCCAGCAGCCAAGATCGGGGCGGGAGTCGGGACGAGCAGTACTTC.

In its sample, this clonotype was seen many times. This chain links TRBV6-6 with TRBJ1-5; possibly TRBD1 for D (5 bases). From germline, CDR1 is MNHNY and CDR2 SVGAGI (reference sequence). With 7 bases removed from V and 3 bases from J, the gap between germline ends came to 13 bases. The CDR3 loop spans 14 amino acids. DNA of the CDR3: TGTGCCAGCAACCTTGACAGCTTCAATCAGCCCCAGCATTTT. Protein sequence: CASNLDSFNQPQHF.

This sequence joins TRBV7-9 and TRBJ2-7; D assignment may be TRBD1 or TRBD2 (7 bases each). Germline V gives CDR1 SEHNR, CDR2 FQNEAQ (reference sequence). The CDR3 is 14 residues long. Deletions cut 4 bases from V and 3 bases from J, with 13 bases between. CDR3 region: CASSSSGQDYEQYF. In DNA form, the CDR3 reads TGTGCCAGCAGCTCTAGCGGACAGGACTACGAGCAGTACTTC.

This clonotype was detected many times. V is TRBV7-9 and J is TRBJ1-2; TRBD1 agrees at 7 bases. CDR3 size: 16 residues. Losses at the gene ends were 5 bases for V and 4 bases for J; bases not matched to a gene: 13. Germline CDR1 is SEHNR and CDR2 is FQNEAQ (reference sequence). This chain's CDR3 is CASSTHRGQSIYGYTF. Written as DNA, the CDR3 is TGTGCCAGCAGCACACACAGGGGCCAGTCGATCTATGGCTACACCTTC.

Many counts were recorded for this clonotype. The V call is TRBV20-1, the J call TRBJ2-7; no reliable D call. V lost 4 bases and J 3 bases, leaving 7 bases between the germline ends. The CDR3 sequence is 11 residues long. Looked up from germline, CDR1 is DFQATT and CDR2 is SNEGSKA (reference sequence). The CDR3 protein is CSATLNYEQYF. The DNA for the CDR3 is TGCAGTGCTACACTAAACTACGAGCAGTACTTC.

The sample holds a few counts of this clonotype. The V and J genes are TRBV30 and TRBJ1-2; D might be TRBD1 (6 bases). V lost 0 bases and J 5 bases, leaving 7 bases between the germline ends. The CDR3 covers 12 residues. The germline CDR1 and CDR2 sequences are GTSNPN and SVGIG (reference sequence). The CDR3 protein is CAWSVQGYGYTF. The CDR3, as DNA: TGTGCCTGGAGTGTACAGGGATATGGCTACACCTTC.

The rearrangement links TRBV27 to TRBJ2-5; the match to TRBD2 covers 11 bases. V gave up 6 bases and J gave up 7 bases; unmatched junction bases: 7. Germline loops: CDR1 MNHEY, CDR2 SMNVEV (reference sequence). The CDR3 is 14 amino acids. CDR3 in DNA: TGTGCCAGCAGCGTAGCGGGGGGGCGCATGACCCAGTACTTC. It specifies CASSVAGGRMTQYF.

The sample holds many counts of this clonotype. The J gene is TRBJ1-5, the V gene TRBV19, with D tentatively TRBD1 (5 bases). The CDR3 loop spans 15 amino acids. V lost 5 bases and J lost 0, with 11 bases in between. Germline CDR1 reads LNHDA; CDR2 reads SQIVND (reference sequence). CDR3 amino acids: CASSPGLFSNQPQHF. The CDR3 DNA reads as TGTGCCAGTAGTCCGGGACTTTTTAGCAATCAGCCCCAGCATTTT.